The clone carrying this TCR beta chain was detected many times. This sample is drawn from a study of T-cell reconstitution after alpha-beta-depleted transplantation in children. The library targeted TCRbeta and was prepared with unique molecular identifiers. A single record per CDR3 protein comes from TCRdb applying MiXCR to the PCR reads. The sample yields 600,000 to 700,000 distinct CDR3 sequences, approximately 15% seen once. The CDR3 has 13 residues. In germline, CDR1 is SQVTM, CDR2 ANQGSEA. Trimming left V 3 bases short and J 3 bases short, with 11 bases between. V gene TRBV29-1 combines with J gene TRBJ1-1; the D is unclear. This clonotype originated in a human donor who donated a stem cell graft to a child with acute myeloid leukemia. The sequencing here drew on PBMCs from the stem cell graft donor, taken from the stem cell graft. CDR3 DNA: TGCAGCGTTGATCGAGGCCCTTACACTGAAGCTTTCTTT. Protein product: CSVDRGPYTEAFF.